The T cell receptor (beta chain) described here comes from a study of spatial heterogeneity in lung cancer. This clonotype rates as medium-sized. Unique molecular identifiers tagged every individual TCR cDNA molecule. One entry per CDR3 protein, called by TCRdb with MiXCR from the 5' RACE reads. Of some 3,000 distinct CDR3 sequences listed, 4.7% are singletons. Time point: sample taken at primary tumor resection. Donors were around 70 untreated early-stage non-small cell lung cancer patients. V lost 5 bases and J 3 bases, leaving 17 bases between the germline ends. This CDR3 has 15 amino acids. Germline CDR1 is SGHVS and CDR2 is FQNEAQ.

The genes are TRBV7-8 and TRBJ2-7; possibly TRBD1 for D (8 bases). The sequence came from a male donor with early-stage non-small cell lung cancer. Sequencing was performed on normal lung tissue next to the tumor, taken at surgery. For the CDR3, the DNA is TGTGCCAGCAGCCCAACCACAGGGGGGGTCTACGAGCAGTACTTC. Translating it yields CASSPTTGGVYEQYF. The full variable domain, completed using reference TRBV7-8 and TRBJ2-7, is GAGVSQSPRYKVAKRGQDVALRCDPISGHVSLFWYQQALGQGPEFLTYFQNEAQLDKSGLPSDRFFAERPEGSVSTLKIQRTQQEDSAVYLCASSPTTGGVYEQYFGPGTRLTVT.